This record looks at one T cell receptor beta chain sequence and its context. The antigen is unknown. The record originates from a study of CD8 T cells in Susac syndrome. Study observations and caveats: The study recognized that its TCR sequencing and HLA analysis covered a relatively small number of individuals.

Sequencing of TCR beta, carried out with a high-throughput approach, was applied to CD8+ and CD4+ T cells from the blood. Negative isolation yielded the CD8+ and CD4+ T cells, while FACS enriched the TEMRA cells. The RNA, about 0.5 to 1 ug, was put through reverse transcription using random hexamers. The TCR beta CDR3 was amplified by immunoSEQ multiplex PCR across 54 Vbeta, 13 Jbeta. TCRdb re-analysed the immunoSEQ multiplex PCR reads in MiXCR, keeping a single row per CDR3 protein. Of roughly 80,000 distinct CDR3 sequences in the sample, more than 85% were seen once. Deletions cut 2 bases from V and 0 bases from J, with 11 bases between. The CDR3 sequence is 16 residues long.

The chain links TRBV12-3 or TRBV12-4 to TRBJ2-4; no definite D call. This clonotype was obtained from a human donor with multiple sclerosis. What was sequenced was CD8+ T cells from PBMCs. The CDR3 here is CASSLNLGLAKNIQYF. As DNA, the CDR3 is TGTGCCAGCAGTTTAAATCTGGGCCTAGCCAAAAACATTCAGTACTTC.